Following are 26 T cell receptor beta chains from one sample sequenced in a study of blood T cell repertoires in COVID-19. Using immunoSEQ multiplex PCR, the repertoire was profiled, and TCRdb retains in-frame clones only, with some absent. The sample shows around 310,000 clones, nearly 90% of them seen only once. Specimen: PBMCs or T cells enriched from blood (not recorded which). All receptors come from a woman aged 25 to 39 who had recovered from COVID-19.

The chain carries TRBV5-5 and TRBJ2-7; 7 nucleotides align to TRBD1. The CDR3 consists of 15 residues. Per germline, CDR1 SGHKS and CDR2 YYEKEE (reference sequence). The ends lost 0 bases at V and 3 bases at J; junction bases unmatched: 6. The CDR3 loop is CASSLGPTGIYEQYF. DNA of the CDR3: TGTGCCAGCAGCTTGGGCCCGACAGGGATCTACGAGCAGTACTTC.

This clone was picked up one time. The chain links TRBV18 to TRBJ1-1, with 7 bases matching TRBD1. The junction had 7 bases not matched to a gene; V was cut back by 3 bases and J by 0 bases. CDR1 KGHSH and CDR2 LQKENI come from the germline V gene. CDR3 size: 16 residues. CDR3 in amino acids: CASSPNRGEVNTEAFF. The CDR3 DNA follows: TGTGCCAGCTCACCGAACAGGGGCGAGGTGAACACTGAAGCTTTCTTT.

This clone appeared a few times. V gene TRBV3-1 (or the pseudogene TRBV3-2) combines with J gene TRBJ2-3; perhaps TRBD2 as D (5 bases). The CDR3 is 15 amino acids. V lost 0 bases, J lost 10 bases, and 17 bases lay in between. Germline V gene lookup returns CDR1 LGHDT and CDR2 YNNKEL (reference sequence). The CDR3 nucleotides read TGTGCCAGCAGCCAAGATGGGAGTCCCTCTCTTGCGCAGTATTTT. Its translation is CASSQDGSPSLAQYF.

The chain has TRBV27 and TRBJ2-7; D not resolved. The CDR3 is made up of 15 amino acids. CDR1 is MNHEY, CDR2 SMNVEV, per germline (reference sequence). Trimming removed 5 bases at V and 4 bases at J, with 18 bases between. The DNA for the CDR3 is TGTGCCAGCAGTCGGGTGGGTACCCGGATTTACGAGCAGTACTTC. Amino acids: CASSRVGTRIYEQYF.

The V gene is TRBV30, the J gene TRBJ2-7, with D possibly matching TRBD2 (5 bases). This CDR3 has 13 amino acids. Trimming took 3 bases from V and 2 from J, leaving 11 bases between them. Germline CDR1 reads GTSNPN; CDR2 reads SVGIG (reference sequence). CDR3 residues: CAWRPRETYEQYF. CDR3 DNA sequence: TGTGCCTGGAGGCCCCGGGAAACCTACGAGCAGTACTTC. Full variable domain (rest looked up from reference TRBV30 and TRBJ2-7): SQTIHQWPATLVQPVGSPLSLECTVEGTSNPNLYWYRQAAGRGLQLLFYSVGIGQISSEVPQNLSASRPQDRQFILSSKKLLLSDSGFYLCAWRPRETYEQYFGPGTRLTVT.

V usage is TRBV18 and J usage is TRBJ1-1; tentative D call: TRBD1 (5 bases). The CDR3 runs to 15 residues. Germline values: CDR1 KGHSH, CDR2 LQKENI. Between the trimmed V and J ends, which lost 3 bases and 3 bases, there was a span of 14 bases. In nucleotides, the CDR3 is TGTGCCAGCTCACCTACTGGACGGGGGGACACTGAAGCTTTCTTT. This codes for CASSPTGRGDTEAFF.

V usage is TRBV5-6 and J usage is TRBJ1-1; D gene ambiguous. The V gene's germline CDR1 is SGHDT and CDR2 YYEEEE. The CDR3 length is 16 residues. V lost 2 bases, J lost 0 bases, and 14 bases lay in between. CDR3 residues: CASSFGLGVLNTEAFF. The CDR3 nucleotides read TGTGCCAGCAGCTTTGGGCTCGGCGTCCTGAACACTGAAGCTTTCTTT.

This chain links TRBV5-1 with TRBJ2-1; tentatively, D is TRBD1 (5 bases). CDR3 length: 12 amino acids. V was clipped by 3 bases and J by 8 bases, with 9 bases between them. Germline V CDR1 and CDR2: SGHRS, YFSETQ. The CDR3 DNA follows: TGCGCCAGCAGCTCACAGGTACATGAGCAGTTCTTC. It codes for CASSSQVHEQFF.

With respect to this clone: Other DNA sequences of this sample code for an identical CDR3. The gene calls are TRBV6-5 and TRBJ1-5; no reliable D call. The CDR3 sequence is 14 residues long. Germline assignment: CDR1 MNHEY and CDR2 SVGAGI. The V and J ends lost 6 bases and 4 bases respectively, with 13 bases between them. DNA of the CDR3: TGTGCCAGCAGCCTGGCTGGAGTAAATCAGCCCCAGCATTTT. Protein product: CASSLAGVNQPQHF.

This sequence joins TRBV2 and TRBJ2-7; 10 nucleotides align to TRBD1. Trimming removed 7 bases from V and 3 bases from J; junction bases left unmatched: 3. Germline V gene sequence: CDR1 SNHLY, CDR2 FYNNEI. The CDR3 has 13 amino acids. This CDR3 reads CASIRDRGYEQYF. The DNA for the CDR3 is TGTGCCAGCATCCGGGACAGGGGCTACGAGCAGTACTTC.

This clone came up once. This rearrangement joins TRBV12-3 or TRBV12-4 to TRBJ1-2, with unresolved D. CDR3 size: 11 residues. Trimming removed 4 bases from V and 3 bases from J, with 3 bases in between. The CDR3 loop reads CASSSYYGYTF. The CDR3 coding sequence is TGTGCCAGCAGTTCATACTATGGCTACACCTTC.

This clone was recorded only once. The chain couples TRBV30 to TRBJ2-3; 8 bases line up with TRBD2. V shed 5 bases, J shed 4 bases, and the junction held 14 bases outside the gene matches. The CDR3 loop spans 16 amino acids. Germline loops: CDR1 GTSNPN, CDR2 SVGIG (reference sequence). CDR3 region: CAWAHGTGGTADTQYF. The CDR3 DNA is TGTGCCTGGGCCCATGGAACGGGAGGGACCGCAGATACGCAGTATTTT.

This clone was seen a few times. The chain carries TRBV28 and TRBJ2-2, with TRBD2 matching over 8 bases. J gave up 4 bases and V 7 bases, and 5 bases lay outside the gene matches. Germline CDR1 MDHEN, CDR2 SYDVKM. The CDR3 runs 14 residues. The CDR3 sequence is CASTAGARTGELFF. The DNA for the CDR3 is TGTGCCAGCACAGCGGGAGCGCGCACCGGGGAGCTGTTTTTT.

V is TRBV7-2 and J is TRBJ2-2; possibly TRBD1 for D (6 bases). Deletions cut 4 bases from V and 1 base from J, with 13 bases between. CDR1 is SGHTA and CDR2 is FQGNSA in the germline V gene. The CDR3 consists of 16 residues. CDR3 nucleotides: TGTGCCAGCAGCTCAATAATACAGGGGAACACCGGGGAGCTGTTTTTT. Translation: CASSSIIQGNTGELFF.

The gene calls are TRBV10-3 and TRBJ1-2; a weak D match, TRBD1 (5 bases). CDR3 length equals 13 residues. The germline V gene encodes CDR1 ENHRY and CDR2 SYGVKD. Between the trimmed V and J ends, which lost 8 bases and 4 bases, there was a span of 14 bases. The DNA for the CDR3 is TGTGCCATCGGAGACAGCATTCTCTATGGCTACACCTTC. Amino acid sequence: CAIGDSILYGYTF.

The V gene is TRBV27, the J gene TRBJ1-2; D might be TRBD1 (6 bases). The CDR3 is made up of 16 amino acids. V gave up 4 bases and J gave up 0 bases, with 15 bases separating them. CDR1 is MNHEY and CDR2 is SMNVEV in the germline V gene (reference sequence). The CDR3 protein is CASSSLTGLANYGYTF. The DNA of the CDR3 is TGTGCCAGCAGTTCGCTAACAGGGCTAGCTAACTATGGCTACACCTTC.

The CDR3 DNA is TGTGCCAGCAGCCAGACGGGAGGGCACGATTTAGGCTACGAGCAGTACTTC. The encoded protein is CASSQTGGHDLGYEQYF. The rearrangement uses TRBV5-8 and TRBJ2-7; 8 bases are a match to TRBD2. The CDR3 spans 17 residues. CDR1 SGHTS and CDR2 YDEGEE come from the germline V gene. V was clipped by 4 bases and J by 3 bases; unmatched bases: 15.

The chain links TRBV11-2 to TRBJ1-1; D is possibly TRBD1 (5 bases). This CDR3 comprises 13 residues. Germline V gives CDR1 SGHAT, CDR2 FQNNGV. Trimming pared 3 bases from V and 8 bases from J, leaving 13 bases between. The chain's CDR3 is CASSLYGQGEAFF. The CDR3, as DNA: TGTGCCAGCAGCTTGTACGGGCAGGGCGAAGCTTTCTTT. Drawing the rest from reference TRBV11-2 and TRBJ1-1, the complete variable domain is EAGVAQSPRYKIIEKRQSVAFWCNPISGHATLYWYQQILGQGPKLLIQFQNNGVVDDSQLPKDRFSAERLKGVDSTLKIQPAKLEDSAVYLCASSLYGQGEAFFGQGTRLTVV.

Comment on this clone: At one end the junction does not follow the germline gene, possibly because of a read error. For the CDR3, the DNA is TGTGCTAGCAGCTTAGGTAGCGGGAGAACAGATACGCAGTATTTT. Translated, it gives CASSLGSGRTDTQYF. The chain couples TRBV7-7 to TRBJ2-3; 9 bases are a match to TRBD2. Germline CDR1 SSHAT, CDR2 FNYEAQ (reference sequence). The length of the CDR3 is 15 residues.

V and J are TRBV7-9 and TRBJ2-4; no firm D call. Germline V gene sequence: CDR1 SEHNR, CDR2 FQNEAQ (reference sequence). The V and J ends lost 3 bases and 3 bases respectively, with 9 bases between them. This CDR3 is 14 amino acids long. CDR3 bases: TGTGCCAGCAGCTTCCTGCCAGACAAAAACATTCAGTACTTC. Translated: CASSFLPDKNIQYF.

The chain links TRBV7-9 to TRBJ2-5, with 10 bases that match TRBD2. Unmatched junction bases numbered 15, after V lost 3 bases and J lost 2 bases. Germline CDR1 is SEHNR and CDR2 is FQNEAQ (reference sequence). This CDR3 region has 19 residues. CDR3 coding DNA: TGTGCCAGCAGCTTTCACAGGACTAGCGGAGTCAAGGGGCAAGAGACCCAGTACTTC. Translating gives CASSFHRTSGVKGQETQYF.

J is TRBJ1-4 and V is TRBV19; TRBD1 matches at 7 bases. This CDR3 is 15 amino acids long. V was pared by 4 bases and J by 2 bases, with 4 bases of the junction left unmatched. Germline V lookup: CDR1 LNHDA, CDR2 SQIVND (reference sequence). In nucleotides, the CDR3 is TGTGCCAGTAGTACCCAGACAGGGACTAATGAAAAACTGTTTTTT. Translated, it gives CASSTQTGTNEKLFF. Based on the CDR3 plus reference TRBV19 and TRBJ1-4, the full variable domain is DGGITQSPKYLFRKEGQNVTLSCEQNLNHDAMYWYRQDPGQGLRLIYYSQIVNDFQKGDIAEGYSVSREKKESFPLTVTSAQKNPTAFYLCASSTQTGTNEKLFFGSGTQLSVL.

This clone has more than one count but fewer than ten. The rearrangement joins TRBV19 to TRBJ2-5; TRBD2 is a possible D gene (6 bases). From germline, CDR1 is LNHDA and CDR2 SQIVND (reference sequence). The CDR3 totals 15 residues. The V and J ends lost 7 bases and 5 bases respectively, with 20 bases between them. In DNA form, the CDR3 reads TGTGCCAGTACCACACGGGGGAAAACTGGGGAGACCCAGTACTTC. Protein product: CASTTRGKTGETQYF.

The V and J genes are TRBV18 and TRBJ2-1; weak D call: TRBD1 (5 bases). Per the germline V gene, CDR1 is KGHSH and CDR2 is LQKENI. Between the trimmed V and J ends, which lost 3 bases and 4 bases, there was a span of 16 bases. The CDR3 totals 16 residues. This CDR3 reads CASSPSPRGPYNEQFF. The CDR3 DNA is TGTGCCAGCTCACCCTCCCCTAGGGGTCCATACAATGAGCAGTTCTTC.

This rearrangement joins TRBV11-2 to TRBJ2-1; 14 nucleotides line up with TRBD2. The germline V gene has CDR1 SGHAT and CDR2 FQNNGV. The CDR3 runs 19 residues. V dropped 5 bases and J dropped 0; count of bases not matched to a gene: 9. This CDR3 reads CASSRIGLAGGPSYNEQFF. In nucleotides, the CDR3 is TGTGCCAGCAGCAGAATAGGACTAGCGGGAGGACCCTCCTACAATGAGCAGTTCTTC.

The chain combines TRBV6-2 or TRBV6-3 with TRBJ2-5; 11 positions match TRBD2. CDR1 MNHEY and CDR2 SVGEGT come from the germline V gene. This CDR3 spans 19 amino acids. The V segment lost 4 bases and the J segment 1 base; nucleotides outside the gene matches: 14. This CDR3 is CASSSPGLAGAWAQETQYF. The CDR3 DNA reads as TGTGCCAGCAGTTCCCCCGGACTAGCGGGCGCCTGGGCCCAAGAGACCCAGTACTTC.